Following are 13 T cell receptor beta chains from one sample sequenced in a study of healthy donors' naive CD4 and CD8 T cells. Each TCR library used 500 ng of total RNA and a linear amplification protocol. TCRdb re-derived calls from the reads in MiXCR, one entry per CDR3 protein. The profile shows about 180,000 distinct CDR3 sequences, about 70% of them singletons. Sample: naive CD4+ and CD8+ T cells sorted from blood, pooled from several donors. The receptors originated from a pool of human donors in good health; the sample pools cells from several healthy donors.

V gene TRBV29-1 combines with J gene TRBJ2-1, with 8 bases lining up with TRBD1. V lost 8 bases to trimming and J lost 9 bases; unmatched junction nucleotides: 15. Germline CDR1 and CDR2: SQVTM and ANQGSEA. The CDR3 loop spans 14 amino acids. For the CDR3, the DNA is TGCAGCTCTGAATCCGGACAGGGCGTTGGTGAGCAGTTCTTC. Amino acid sequence: CSSESGQGVGEQFF.

This chain links TRBV29-1 with TRBJ2-1; D is possibly TRBD2 (6 bases). The V gene lost 6 bases and the J gene lost 5 bases, with 14 bases spanning the gap. The CDR3 length is 13 residues. Germline lookup yields CDR1 SQVTM and CDR2 ANQGSEA. DNA for the CDR3: TGCAGCGTACTAGCCGAGGGAAACAATGAGCAGTTCTTC. Its protein product is CSVLAEGNNEQFF.

The V and J genes are TRBV29-1 and TRBJ1-2; D unresolved. Trimming cost V 1 base and J 0 bases, with 6 bases left between them. CDR1 is SQVTM, CDR2 ANQGSEA, per germline. The CDR3 spans 13 residues. The CDR3 nucleotides read TGCAGCGTTGAAGTCGCAACTAACTATGGCTACACCTTC. It is translated as CSVEVATNYGYTF.

The chain couples TRBV6-5 to TRBJ2-6, with D uncertain. V lost 6 bases, J lost 0 bases, and 6 bases lay in between. Germline CDR1 and CDR2: MNHEY and SVGAGI. The CDR3 covers 14 residues. The CDR3 reads CASRPFSGANVLTF. CDR3 bases: TGTGCCAGCAGACCTTTCTCTGGGGCCAACGTCCTGACTTTC.

This clonotype has more than one count but fewer than ten. The V gene is TRBV5-4, the J gene TRBJ1-1; no clear D. The CDR3 loop spans 13 amino acids. CDR1 and CDR2 from the germline V gene are SGHNT and YYREEE (reference sequence). V was pared by 0 bases and J by 5 bases, with 8 bases between. The DNA of the CDR3 is TGTGCCAGCAGCTTGGTTCCGGGGACTGAAGCTTTCTTT. It is translated as CASSLVPGTEAFF.

This chain links TRBV29-1 with TRBJ2-1; 9 bases map to TRBD2. From germline, CDR1 is SQVTM and CDR2 ANQGSEA. J lost 0 bases, V lost 4 bases, and 4 bases had no gene match. This CDR3 has 15 residues. The CDR3 sequence: CSVATSGFSYNEQFF. CDR3 sequence (DNA): TGCAGCGTTGCGACTAGCGGATTCTCCTACAATGAGCAGTTCTTC.

The chain is built from TRBV30 and TRBJ2-1; 8 bases agree with TRBD2. The CDR3 is 14 residues long. J was trimmed by 2 bases and V by 4 bases; bases with no gene match: 4. Germline V gives CDR1 GTSNPN, CDR2 SVGIG (reference sequence). The CDR3 loop reads CAWTQAGAYNEQFF. CDR3 nucleotides: TGTGCCTGGACTCAAGCGGGGGCCTACAATGAGCAGTTCTTC. Together with reference TRBV30 and TRBJ2-1, the CDR3 gives the full variable domain: SQTIHQWPATLVQPVGSPLSLECTVEGTSNPNLYWYRQAAGRGLQLLFYSVGIGQISSEVPQNLSASRPQDRQFILSSKKLLLSDSGFYLCAWTQAGAYNEQFFGPGTRLTVL.

The sample holds a few counts of this clonotype. This chain connects TRBV29-1 to TRBJ1-1; D is possibly TRBD1 (6 bases). Between the trimmed V and J ends, which lost 5 bases and 4 bases, there was a span of 17 bases. Germline V CDR1 and CDR2: SQVTM, ANQGSEA. The CDR3 has 14 amino acids. The DNA of the CDR3 is TGCAGCGTTACTCCTCAGGGGTCCTCCACTGAAGCTTTCTTT. Its protein is CSVTPQGSSTEAFF.

The genes are TRBV29-1 and TRBJ1-2; 7 bases are a match to TRBD1. Germline loops: CDR1 SQVTM, CDR2 ANQGSEA. The CDR3 loop spans 12 amino acids. Unmatched junction bases numbered 9, after V lost 7 bases and J lost 7 bases. The CDR3 DNA is TGCAGCGCCCTTGAGACAGGGTTTGGCTACACCTTC. This encodes CSALETGFGYTF. The full variable domain, in which reference TRBV29-1 and TRBJ1-2 provide the parts outside the CDR3, is SAVISQKPSRDICQRGTSLTIQCQVDSQVTMMFWYRQQPGQSLTLIATANQGSEATYESGFVIDKFPISRPNLTFSTLTVSNMSPEDSSIYLCSALETGFGYTFGSGTRLTVV.

The rearrangement links TRBV6-5 to TRBJ2-1, with 10 bases lining up with TRBD2. Germline V CDR1 and CDR2: MNHEY, SVGAGI. CDR3 length: 16 amino acids. V gave up 2 bases and J gave up 9 bases; unmatched junction bases: 10. The CDR3 loop reads CASSYGGKSSGGEQFF. CDR3 bases: TGTGCCAGCAGTTACGGGGGGAAGTCTAGCGGGGGTGAGCAGTTCTTC.

The V call is TRBV29-1, the J call TRBJ1-2; TRBD1 might be the D (5 bases). Per the germline V gene, CDR1 is SQVTM and CDR2 is ANQGSEA. The CDR3 is 12 amino acids. The V end lost 3 bases, the J end lost 8 bases, and 13 bases lay between the germline ends. The CDR3, as DNA: TGCAGCGTTGAGGGAGTGGGACCAGGCTACACCTTC. This encodes CSVEGVGPGYTF. The full variable domain, rest sourced from reference TRBV29-1 and TRBJ1-2, is SAVISQKPSRDICQRGTSLTIQCQVDSQVTMMFWYRQQPGQSLTLIATANQGSEATYESGFVIDKFPISRPNLTFSTLTVSNMSPEDSSIYLCSVEGVGPGYTFGSGTRLTVV.

Here the CDR3 DNA reads TGTGCCAGCAGCTTAGGCACAGCCCGTATCAATGAGCAGTTCTTC. Protein: CASSLGTARINEQFF. This chain joins TRBV13 and TRBJ2-1; D unresolved. Trimming removed 0 bases at V and 6 bases at J, with 12 bases between. The CDR3 loop spans 15 amino acids. CDR1 is PRHDT and CDR2 is FYEKMQ in the germline V gene (reference sequence).

The V gene is TRBV27, the J gene TRBJ1-2; D unclear. Trimming left V 0 bases short and J 3 bases short, with 14 bases between. The CDR3 runs 16 residues. Germline V CDR1 and CDR2: MNHEY, SMNVEV (reference sequence). The CDR3, as DNA: TGTGCCAGCAGTTTATCGCTTTCGGGTACTTACTATGGCTACACCTTC. Its translation: CASSLSLSGTYYGYTF.